What follows are 31 T cell receptor beta chains derived from one specimen sequenced in a study of shared clonotypes between healthy human individuals (dated by TCRdb to 2020 to 2021). Library method: the immunoSEQ multiplex PCR assay. This immuneACCESS table, as held by TCRdb, lists in-frame sequences with V and J called but not all clones. Of the missing ones, under half trace to an unresolved V gene in checked studies; the others have no known cause. The sample records around 510,000 clones, about 96% of which are singletons. The ten largest clones take up approximately 0.06% of the sample. The sequenced material came from naive CD4+ T cells sorted from blood. The label giving this sample's cell subset or site can be read as: CD45RA+ positively selected. The receptors shown here come from a woman in her twenties or thirties in good health.

The chain carries TRBV2 and TRBJ1-2, with 9 bases fitting TRBD1. This CDR3 is 12 amino acids long. Germline trimming cut 8 bases from V and 8 bases from J; bases unmatched to any gene: 6. Germline CDR1 SNHLY, CDR2 FYNNEI. The CDR3 here is CASRTGELGYTF. In nucleotides, the CDR3 is TGTGCCAGCCGGACAGGGGAGCTGGGCTACACCTTC.

The rearrangement links TRBV2 to TRBJ1-1, with D unresolved. Germline V gene lookup returns CDR1 SNHLY and CDR2 FYNNEI. CDR3 length: 13 amino acids. V was shortened by 2 bases and J by 7 bases, with 11 bases between the two germline ends. CDR3 region: CASSERLAYEAFF. The CDR3 DNA follows: TGTGCCAGCAGTGAAAGATTGGCATATGAAGCTTTCTTT. The variable domain in full, with the rest retrieved from reference TRBV2 and TRBJ1-1, is EPEVTQTPSHQVTQMGQEVILRCVPISNHLYFYWYRQILGQKVEFLVSFYNNEISEKSEIFDDQFSVERPDGSNFTLKIRSTKLEDSAMYFCASSERLAYEAFFGQGTRLTVV.

This clone was observed once. The rearrangement links TRBV29-1 to TRBJ2-2; TRBD2 matches at 11 bases. With V trimmed by 4 bases and J by 4 bases, 8 bases remained unmatched. Germline CDR1 and CDR2: SQVTM and ANQGSEA. This CDR3 is built from 16 residues. The CDR3 reads CSVGELAGVSTGELFF. The CDR3 bases are TGCAGCGTTGGAGAACTAGCGGGAGTGAGCACCGGGGAGCTGTTTTTT.

V is TRBV4-1 and J is TRBJ2-1, with D tentatively TRBD1 (10 bases). The CDR3 extends over 15 amino acids. With 1 base removed from V and 9 bases from J, the gap between germline ends came to 16 bases. Germline V gives CDR1 MGHRA, CDR2 YSYEKL. Here the CDR3 reads CASSQASGDRGEQFF. In DNA form, the CDR3 reads TGCGCCAGCAGCCAAGCTAGCGGGGACAGGGGTGAGCAGTTCTTC.

V and J are TRBV5-4 and TRBJ2-7, with 11 positions matching TRBD1. CDR1 and CDR2 (germline): SGHNT, YYREEE (reference sequence). The CDR3 is 16 residues long. Trimming at V came to 0 bases and at J to 5 bases, leaving 7 bases not matched to a gene. The CDR3 here is CASSLDRTGGYNEQYF. In nucleotides, the CDR3 is TGTGCCAGCAGCTTGGATAGGACAGGGGGCTACAACGAGCAGTACTTC.

The V gene is TRBV27, the J gene TRBJ1-5; 8 nucleotides align to TRBD1. Germline lookup yields CDR1 MNHEY and CDR2 SMNVEV (reference sequence). V gave up 5 bases and J gave up 5 bases; unmatched junction bases: 2. The CDR3 sequence is 13 residues long. This CDR3 reads CASSLRGHQPQHF. The CDR3 DNA follows: TGTGCCAGCAGTCTCAGGGGGCATCAGCCCCAGCATTTT.

The chain has TRBV10-2 and TRBJ2-7, with D tentatively TRBD2 (5 bases). Germline V lookup: CDR1 WSHSY, CDR2 SAAADI. The CDR3 has 14 amino acids. V shed 6 bases and J shed 2 bases, with 14 bases lying between them. CDR3 sequence: CASRALGEAYEQYF. DNA of the CDR3: TGCGCCAGCAGGGCACTAGGAGAGGCCTACGAGCAGTACTTC.

V is TRBV18 and J is TRBJ2-5, with D possibly matching TRBD1 (6 bases). CDR3 length: 14 residues. Trimming left V 3 bases short and J 1 base short, with 9 bases between. From germline, CDR1 is KGHSH and CDR2 LQKENI. CDR3 in amino acids: CASSPRTAQETQYF. In DNA form, the CDR3 reads TGTGCCAGCTCACCCCGGACAGCCCAAGAGACCCAGTACTTC.

The gene calls are TRBV28 and TRBJ2-7, with a tentative D call TRBD1 (9 bases). The germline V gene has CDR1 MDHEN and CDR2 SYDVKM. The V end was cut by 5 bases, the J end by 3 bases, with 17 bases between. This CDR3 has 15 residues. CDR3 nucleotide sequence: TGTGCCAGCAGTCGGGGGGGACAGGGTGTCTACGAGCAGTACTTC. It encodes CASSRGGQGVYEQYF.

The chain uses TRBV19 and TRBJ2-2; D gene ambiguous. There are 13 residues in the CDR3. Germline V gives CDR1 LNHDA, CDR2 SQIVND (reference sequence). V shed 9 bases and J shed 4 bases, with 12 bases lying between them. CDR3 residues: CASKPRATGELFF. CDR3 sequence (DNA): TGTGCCAGCAAACCCCGAGCCACCGGGGAGCTGTTTTTT.

V gene TRBV27 combines with J gene TRBJ2-2; D may be TRBD1 (5 bases). This CDR3 spans 15 amino acids. Germline V gene data show CDR1 as MNHEY and CDR2 as SMNVEV (reference sequence). Trimming took off 7 bases at V and 1 base at J, with 13 bases between the two ends. CDR3 coding DNA: TGTGCCAGCACCCCCCCAGGGCAGAACACCGGGGAGCTGTTTTTT. Translating gives CASTPPGQNTGELFF.

The chain combines TRBV19 with TRBJ2-5, with TRBD2 matching 8 bases. TRBJ2-7 matches the DNA end more closely, so the J call is doubtful. The germline CDR1 and CDR2 sequences are LNHDA and SQIVND (reference sequence). The CDR3 is 14 amino acids. CDR3 bases: TGTGCCAGTAGTATATCGGGAGGGCCCTACGAGCAGTACTTC. This translates into CASSISGGPYEQYF.

The chain has TRBV6-6 and TRBJ2-3, with TRBD2 identical over 10 bases. This CDR3 contains 15 residues. Germline CDR1 is MNHNY and CDR2 is SVGAGI (reference sequence). Germline trimming cut 5 bases from V and 4 bases from J; bases unmatched to any gene: 6. This CDR3 reads CASSTPSGSADTQYF. The CDR3, as DNA: TGTGCCAGCAGTACTCCTAGCGGGAGTGCAGATACGCAGTATTTT.

V is TRBV6-1 and J is TRBJ2-2; TRBD2 matches 7 bases. Germline V CDR1 and CDR2: MNHNS, SASEGT. Unmatched junction bases numbered 14, after V lost 4 bases and J lost 6 bases. The CDR3 consists of 17 residues. CDR3 residues: CASSGDRGGLFSGELFF. The CDR3 DNA reads TGTGCCAGCAGTGGAGACCGCGGGGGACTCTTTTCCGGGGAGCTGTTTTTT.

The rearrangement joins TRBV27 to TRBJ1-1; the D is unclear. V was pared by 6 bases and J by 2 bases, with 10 bases between. The CDR3 has 13 residues. Germline loops: CDR1 MNHEY, CDR2 SMNVEV (reference sequence). The CDR3 bases are TGTGCCAGCAGCGGCCAAGATAACACTGAAGCTTTCTTT. Its protein is CASSGQDNTEAFF.

This clone was found a few times. Here the CDR3 DNA reads TGTGCCAGCAGCCGGGCCAGGAACACTGAAGCTTTCTTT. Its translation is CASSRARNTEAFF. The chain couples TRBV7-3 to TRBJ1-1; D call uncertain. CDR1 is SGHTA, CDR2 FQGTGA, per germline. CDR3 length: 13 residues. Trimming stripped 5 bases from V and 1 base from J, with 8 bases between. The full variable domain, rest sourced from reference TRBV7-3 and TRBJ1-1, is GAGVSQTPSNKVTEKGKYVELRCDPISGHTALYWYRQSLGQGPEFLIYFQGTGAADDSGLPNDRFFAVRPEGSVSTLKIQRTERGDSAVYLCASSRARNTEAFFGQGTRLTVV.

The J gene is TRBJ2-7, the V gene TRBV10-1; D remains unclear. Germline CDR1 WNHNN, CDR2 SYGVQD (reference sequence). This CDR3 region has 12 residues. Trimming cost V 7 bases and J 3 bases, with 10 bases left between them. The CDR3 loop is CASTARIYEQYF. CDR3 nucleotide sequence: TGCGCCAGCACGGCTAGAATCTACGAGCAGTACTTC.

This chain links TRBV5-5 with TRBJ2-7; 7 bases align to TRBD1. CDR1 and CDR2 from the germline V gene are SGHKS and YYEKEE (reference sequence). Trimming at V came to 4 bases and at J to 0 bases, leaving 10 bases not matched to a gene. The CDR3 consists of 16 residues. CDR3 nucleotides: TGTGCCAGCAGCCGGGACCCGACAGGGAGCTCCTACGAGCAGTACTTC. Its protein product is CASSRDPTGSSYEQYF.

Turning to this clone: The sample has other DNA sequences that encode this CDR3 too. V and J are TRBV7-9 and TRBJ2-1, with TRBD2 as a possible D gene (6 bases). CDR3 size: 15 residues. The germline gives CDR1 SEHNR, CDR2 FQNEAQ (reference sequence). The ends were cut back, 2 bases at V and 0 bases at J, with 8 bases in the middle. The DNA for the CDR3 is TGTGCCAGCAGCTTACGCGGGACCTCCTACAATGAGCAGTTCTTC. Its translation is CASSLRGTSYNEQFF.

V and J are TRBV25-1 and TRBJ2-1, with a weak D call TRBD2 (7 bases). Germline values: CDR1 MGHDK, CDR2 SYGVNS. V was shortened by 3 bases and J by 6 bases, with 15 bases between the two germline ends. The CDR3 loop spans 15 amino acids. The CDR3 spells CASSDSGGGSNEQFF. The CDR3 bases are TGTGCCAGCAGTGATTCGGGCGGGGGCTCCAATGAGCAGTTCTTC. Combining the CDR3 with reference TRBV25-1 and TRBJ2-1 gives the whole variable domain EADIYQTPRYLVIGTGKKITLECSQTMGHDKMYWYQQDPGMELHLIHYSYGVNSTEKGDLSSESTVSRIRTEHFPLTLESARPSHTSQYLCASSDSGGGSNEQFFGPGTRLTVL.

CDR3 sequence: CASSFSGEQPQHF. Here the CDR3 DNA reads TGCGCCAGCAGCTTTTCAGGGGAGCAGCCCCAGCATTTT. The genes are TRBV5-1 and TRBJ1-5, with TRBD1 as a possible D gene (6 bases). V shed 2 bases and J shed 7 bases, with 10 bases lying between them. Germline V lookup: CDR1 SGHRS, CDR2 YFSETQ. CDR3 length equals 13 residues. Based on the CDR3 plus reference TRBV5-1 and TRBJ1-5, the full variable domain is KAGVTQTPRYLIKTRGQQVTLSCSPISGHRSVSWYQQTPGQGLQFLFEYFSETQRNKGNFPGRFSGRQFSNSRSEMNVSTLELGDSALYLCASSFSGEQPQHFGDGTRLSIL.

V gene TRBV9 combines with J gene TRBJ1-1; D gene unclear. The CDR3 runs to 14 residues. Deletions cut 0 bases from V and 4 bases from J, with 10 bases between. CDR1 is SGDLS and CDR2 is YYNGEE in the germline V gene. The CDR3 spells CASSVVGQSTEAFF. The CDR3 DNA reads as TGTGCCAGCAGCGTAGTAGGGCAATCCACTGAAGCTTTCTTT.

The chain couples TRBV2 to TRBJ2-6; D might be TRBD2 (6 bases). V dropped 6 bases and J dropped 4 bases, with 16 bases sitting between them. The CDR3 has 16 amino acids. From germline, CDR1 is SNHLY and CDR2 FYNNEI. CDR3: CASSPGPGGGANVLTF. The CDR3 DNA reads as TGTGCCAGCAGCCCCGGGCCCGGAGGGGGGGCCAACGTCCTGACTTTC.

The CDR3 DNA follows: TGTGCCAGCAGTGCCCGAGCCCCGTCTAACTATGGCTACACCTTC. This codes for CASSARAPSNYGYTF. The rearrangement uses TRBV27 and TRBJ1-2; D ambiguous. There are 15 residues in the CDR3. The germline V and J ends were trimmed by 5 bases and 0 bases, with 13 bases remaining between them. Looked up from germline, CDR1 is MNHEY and CDR2 is SMNVEV (reference sequence).

The chain recombines TRBV14 with TRBJ2-1; D ambiguous. Germline V gene sequence: CDR1 SGHDN, CDR2 FVKESK. V was trimmed by 4 bases and J by 8 bases, leaving 12 bases between them. This CDR3 is 13 amino acids long. This CDR3 is CASSPPMSYEQFF. CDR3 DNA: TGTGCCAGCAGCCCACCGATGAGTTATGAGCAGTTCTTC.

This clone was recorded once. CDR3 coding DNA: TGTGCCACGGGGGTCGGACAGCCGAACACTGAAGCTTTCTTT. Its protein is CATGVGQPNTEAFF. This chain uses TRBV30 with TRBJ1-1, with a tentative D call TRBD1 (6 bases). The CDR3 has 14 residues. CDR1 is GTSNPN, CDR2 SVGIG, per germline (reference sequence). V lost 8 bases and J 1 base, leaving 17 bases between the germline ends. Variable domain in full (rest from reference TRBV30 and TRBJ1-1): SQTIHQWPATLVQPVGSPLSLECTVEGTSNPNLYWYRQAAGRGLQLLFYSVGIGQISSEVPQNLSASRPQDRQFILSSKKLLLSDSGFYLCATGVGQPNTEAFFGQGTRLTVV.

This clone showed up just once. The V and J genes are TRBV30 and TRBJ1-2, with TRBD1 matching 9 bases. Trimming removed 4 bases from V and 8 bases from J; junction bases left unmatched: 5. There are 12 residues in the CDR3. The V gene's germline CDR1 is GTSNPN and CDR2 SVGIG (reference sequence). The CDR3 region has the DNA TGTGCCTGGACACAGGGGGCGGAGGGCTACACCTTC. This translates into CAWTQGAEGYTF.

Concerning this clone: The same CDR3 arises from other DNA sequences in this sample as well. The V gene is TRBV5-1, the J gene TRBJ2-3, with 12 bases lining up with TRBD2. V shed 4 bases and J 0 bases; nucleotides not matched to a gene: 3. The CDR3 covers 16 residues. In germline, CDR1 is SGHRS, CDR2 YFSETQ. The CDR3 DNA follows: TGCGCCAGCAGCCCGGGGACTAGCGGGAGCACAGATACGCAGTATTTT. As protein: CASSPGTSGSTDTQYF.

V and J are TRBV21-1 and TRBJ2-1. TRBV21-1 is reported as a pseudogene. The CDR3 length is 13 residues. CDR3: CASSKGLHNEQFF. CDR3 nucleotides: TGTGCCAGCAGCAAAGGTCTGCACAATGAGCAGTTCTTC.

This chain joins TRBV10-3 and TRBJ2-3; 13 positions agree with TRBD2. J was trimmed by 5 bases and V by 4 bases; bases with no gene match: 6. Germline loops: CDR1 ENHRY, CDR2 SYGVKD. The CDR3 contains 16 residues. The CDR3 region has the DNA TGTGCCATCAGTGTTGGACTAGCGGGAGCAGGAGATACGCAGTATTTT. Residues: CAISVGLAGAGDTQYF.

In its sample, this clone was seen once. The gene calls are TRBV28 and TRBJ2-5; 15 bases line up with TRBD2. The CDR3 is 17 amino acids. Trimming removed 5 bases from V and 4 bases from J; junction bases left unmatched: 8. Germline CDR1 and CDR2: MDHEN and SYDVKM. The CDR3 here is CASSGGGLAGGRETQYF. The CDR3, as DNA: TGTGCCAGCAGTGGGGGAGGACTAGCGGGAGGGAGAGAGACCCAGTACTTC.